The T cell receptor beta chain described here comes from a study of cytomegalovirus exposure and HLA in healthy donors. Study information: HLA-typed donors were the source of about 81 million unique TCRs held in an early data release.

The PCR was carried out with 60 Vbeta primers and 13 Jbeta primers. Sequencing was performed with immunoSEQ multiplex PCR; in TCRdb, only in-frame clones are kept and a portion is missing. The table records around 200,000 clones, roughly 79% of them present only once. The CDR3 covers 13 residues. CDR1 and CDR2 from the germline V gene are LNHDA and SQIVND (reference sequence). The germline V and J ends were trimmed by 8 bases and 2 bases, with 10 bases remaining between them. The receptor was derived from a woman aged 40 to 50 in good health and CMV-seronegative. The V gene is TRBV19, the J gene TRBJ1-3; D gene ambiguous. The specimen was PBMCs. This CDR3 is CASSTLAGNTIYF. In nucleotides, the CDR3 is TGTGCCAGTTCGACATTAGCTGGAAACACCATATATTTT.